Only a few counts were recorded for the clone carrying this TCR beta chain. Its antigen is undetermined. Looked up from germline, CDR1 is SNHLY and CDR2 is FYNNEI. V gave up 8 bases and J gave up 0 bases, with 16 bases separating them. The CDR3 is made up of 15 amino acids. The entry originates in a study of PD-1 blockade in classical Hodgkin lymphoma. The wider study: The study gave patients nivolumab 3 mg/kg intravenously every 2 weeks.

The time point: cycle 4 day 1 (C4D1), after around six weeks of nivolumab. Autologous stem cell transplantation was followed by relapse in every patient, and brentuximab vedotin exposure varied. Magnetic negative selection of thawed PBMCs was the method by which CD4+ T cells were purified. The method was immunoSEQ multiplex PCR; TCRdb's version includes in-frame clones alone and lacks a portion of them. This repertoire shows roughly 29,000 clones, roughly 80% found once; its top ten account for roughly 0.57%. Study outcomes and limitations: The causes of the repertoire differences, possibly disease activity or prior therapy, remain undefined. Reports described newly diagnosed patients as having lower baseline TCR diversity than healthy donors.

Sequencing used CD4+ T cells from blood, obtained before the fourth cycle of nivolumab. V usage is TRBV2 and J usage is TRBJ1-1; D perhaps matches TRBD1 (6 bases). The sequence was collected from a human donor with classical Hodgkin lymphoma. The CDR3 bases are TGTGCCAGCTCCCGGGACAACTCTATGAACACTGAAGCTTTCTTT. Translating gives CASSRDNSMNTEAFF.